This TCR beta chain is from a study of blood T cell repertoires in COVID-19. Background on the study: Sites in the United States, Italy and Spain provided acute and convalescent COVID-19 samples. The cDNA or gDNA used as material had been derived from T cells, B-cell-depleted T cells, or PBMCs.

Per the original data handling: Reference gene primer amplification gave estimated nucleated cell counts. Clones were read by immunoSEQ multiplex PCR, and TCRdb kept only the in-frame ones, dropping some. D and trimming were read from the DNA, whereas the V and J calls and clone size are those reported in that table. The sample holds some 130,000 clones, less than 90% seen once. The J segment lost 1 base and the V segment lost 7 bases, leaving 3 bases of the junction unmatched. The CDR3 length is 14 residues. CDR1 is LNHDA, CDR2 SQIVND, per germline (reference sequence). This clone was seen a handful of times.

Material for sequencing was peripheral blood. This TCR was sampled from a man between 65 and 85 years old with acute or convalescent COVID-19. The V and J genes are TRBV19 and TRBJ2-3, with 9 bases aligning to TRBD2. The CDR3 protein is CASNKRGGTDTQYF. CDR3 nucleotide sequence: TGTGCCAGTAATAAGCGGGGGGGCACAGATACGCAGTATTTT.